Following are 8 T cell receptor beta chains from one sample sequenced in a study of tissue T cells after allogeneic stem cell transplantation. Time point in this sample: mouse harvest day 14 after allogeneic transplant. Each mouse received 10^7 T-cell-depleted marrow cells plus 10^6 splenic CD5+ T cells by tail vein. The data were produced by immunoSEQ multiplex PCR, yet TCRdb's version contains in-frame clones alone and is incomplete. The table includes about 7,700 clones, around 33% detected once. Material for sequencing was skin. The source is a female BALB/c mouse given C57BL/6 T cells with graft-versus-host disease after an allogeneic hematopoietic cell transplant.

A note on this clone: Genes and germline come from the mouse. The read ends 1 residue before the CDR3 terminus; that terminus is restored from the germline J gene. This rearrangement joins TRBV26 to TRBJ2-3, with D possibly TRBD2 on 7 matching bases. Germline V lookup: CDR1 KGHPV, CDR2 FQNQEV (reference sequence). The CDR3 has 16 amino acids. The V end lost 0 bases, the J end lost 1 base, and 11 bases lay between the germline ends. CDR3 sequence reads: CASSLSRGGGAETLYF. The part of the CDR3 DNA that was read is TGTGCCAGCAGTCTGTCGAGGGGGGGTGGTGCAGAAACGCTGTAT.

Worth noting for this clone: The gene symbols are mouse symbols. The read falls 1 residue short of the CDR3 end, and the missing part is taken from the germline J gene. The chain has TRBV2 and TRBJ2-4, with TRBD2 matching over 10 bases. V was clipped by 0 bases and J by 6 bases; unmatched bases: 6. The CDR3 runs to 16 residues. The germline CDR1 and CDR2 sequences are LGHNA and YSYQKL. The CDR3 bases that were read are TGTGCCAGCAGCCAAGATGACTGGGGGGCGCGGAACACCTTGTAC. Translating gives CASSQDDWGARNTLY. The whole CDR3 protein reads CASSQDDWGARNTLYF.

In this sample, this clone turned up a few times. All gene names here are mouse names. The CDR3 goes on 1 residue after the read ends, and that part is filled in from the germline J gene. The V and J genes are TRBV31 and TRBJ1-1, with TRBD1 as a possible D gene (5 bases). Germline loops: CDR1 GKSSPN, CDR2 SITVG. Trimming removed 0 bases from V and 0 bases from J, with 8 bases in between. This CDR3 has 14 amino acids. The CDR3: CAWSLGHANTEVFF. The sequenced part of the CDR3 DNA is TGTGCCTGGAGTCTCGGACATGCAAACACAGAAGTCTTC. Using reference TRBV31 and TRBJ1-1 for the parts outside the CDR3, the full variable domain is AQTIHQWPVAEIKAVGSPLSLGCTIKGKSSPNLYWYWQATGGTLQQLFYSITVGQVESVVQLNLSASRPKDDQFILSTEKLLLSHSGFYLCAWSLGHANTEVFFGKGTRLTVV.

This clone was detected only a few times. These gene names are mouse names. The CDR3 goes on 1 residue after the read ends, and that part is filled in from the germline J gene. The rearrangement uses TRBV23 and TRBJ2-5; the table calls TRBD1, which could not be checked here. In germline, CDR1 is KGHTA, CDR2 FQNQQP. The CDR3 runs to 16 residues. Partial CDR3 DNA: TGCTCCAGCAGTCAACGTCCGGGACAGGGCCAAGACACCCAGTAC. As protein: CSSSQRPGQGQDTQY. The full CDR3 protein reads CSSSQRPGQGQDTQYF. Full variable domain (outside the CDR3, taken from reference TRBV23 and TRBJ2-5): DAAVTQKPRYLIKMKGQEAEMKCIPEKGHTAVFWYQQKQSKELKFLIYFQNQQPLDQIDMVKERFSAVCPSSSLCSLGIRTCEAEDSALYLCSSSQRPGQGQDTQYFGPGTRLLVL.

By its share, this clone is medium-sized. Genes and germline come from the mouse. The read stops 1 residue short of the end of the CDR3; the missing end is completed from the germline J gene. This chain uses TRBV23 with TRBJ1-3. The CDR3 has 15 amino acids. Germline V gene lookup returns CDR1 KGHTA and CDR2 FQNQQP. The covered CDR3 bases are TGCTCCAGCAGTCAATCGGCGGGTTCTGGAAATACGCTCTAT. It yields the protein CSSSQSAGSGNTLY. The entire CDR3 is CSSSQSAGSGNTLYF.

As concerns this clone: Mouse names are used for the genes. The missing CDR3 end, 1 residue past where the read stops, is filled in from the germline J gene. The chain uses TRBV13-1 and TRBJ2-2, with 9 bases aligning to TRBD2. This CDR3 is 16 amino acids long. Germline CDR1 reads NSHNY; CDR2 reads SYGAGN. J was trimmed by 3 bases and V by 1 base; bases with no gene match: 4. The chain's CDR3 is CASSDPRLGDTGQLYF. The CDR3 DNA, read in part, is TGTGCCAGCAGTGATCCCCGACTGGGGGACACCGGGCAGCTCTAC.

This clone is judged medium-sized. Here the gene names and germline are mouse. The read is 1 residue too short to cover the CDR3 end, so that end is filled in from the germline J gene. V and J are TRBV13-2 and TRBJ2-5, with TRBD1 matching 9 bases. The CDR3 is 13 amino acids. The junction had 5 bases not matched to a gene; V was cut back by 5 bases and J by 7 bases. Germline CDR1 NNHNN, CDR2 SYGAGS (reference sequence). The DNA read from the CDR3 is TGTGCCAGCGGCTCCGGGACAGGGAACACCCAGTAC. Translation: CASGSGTGNTQY. Given in full, the CDR3 is CASGSGTGNTQYF.

This clone was seen a handful of times. Gene names follow the mouse nomenclature. The CDR3 extends 1 residue past the end of the read, so its final part is completed from the germline J gene. This chain links TRBV20 with TRBJ2-7; 10 bases are shared with TRBD2. Germline loops: CDR1 GFQATS, CDR2 STVNSAI. The CDR3 covers 15 residues. V lost 3 bases and J lost 0; bases outside the gene matches: 5. CDR3 sequence: CGASPGTGVSYEQYF. The sequenced CDR3 bases are TGTGGTGCTAGTCCCGGGACTGGGGTCTCCTATGAACAGTAC.